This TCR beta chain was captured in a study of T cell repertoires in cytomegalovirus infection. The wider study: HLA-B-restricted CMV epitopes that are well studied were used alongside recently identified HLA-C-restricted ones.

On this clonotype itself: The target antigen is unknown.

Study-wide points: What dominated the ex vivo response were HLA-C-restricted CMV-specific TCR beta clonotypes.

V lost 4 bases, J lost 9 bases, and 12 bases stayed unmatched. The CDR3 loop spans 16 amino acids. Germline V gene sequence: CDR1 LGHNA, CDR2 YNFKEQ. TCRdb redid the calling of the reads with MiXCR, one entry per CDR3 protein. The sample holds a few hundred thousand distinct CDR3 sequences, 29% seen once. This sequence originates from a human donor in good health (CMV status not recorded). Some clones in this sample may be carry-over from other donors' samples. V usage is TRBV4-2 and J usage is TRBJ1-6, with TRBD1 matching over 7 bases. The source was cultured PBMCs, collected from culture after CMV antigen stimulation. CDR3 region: CASSPGGTVNGSPLHF. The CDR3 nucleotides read TGTGCCAGCAGCCCGGGGGGGACAGTTAATGGTTCACCCCTCCACTTT.